The rows below give T cell receptor beta chains drawn from one sample of a study of T cell responses to AZD1222 COVID-19 vaccine. Method: immunoSEQ multiplex PCR; TCRdb's copy keeps in-frame clones and lacks some. This sample carries 93,000 or so clones, 88% of them seen once, and the ten largest clones take roughly 20%. Specimen: peripheral blood, collected on day 0 of AZD1222 vaccination. The receptors were gathered from an adult in good health. Both conserved end residues are part of each CDR3.

J gene | V gene | CDR3 protein
TRBJ2-1 | TRBV19 | CASSIAGYNEQFF
TRBJ2-5 | TRBV9 | CASSSQETQYF
TRBJ1-1 | TRBV12-3/TRBV12-4 | CASSGQGVTEAFF
TRBJ1-3 | TRBV12-3/TRBV12-4 | CASSGPTGNTIYF
TRBJ2-1 | TRBV10-3 | CAISPGPASGDLNEQFF
TRBJ2-7 | TRBV30 | CAWSPNYEQYF
TRBJ2-3 | TRBV12-3/TRBV12-4 | CASSHRMQDTQYF
TRBJ2-3 | TRBV19 | CASSIPAFGGLAGHTDTQYF
TRBJ1-2 | TRBV5-1 | CASSQGQSNYGYTF
TRBJ1-6 | TRBV7-2 | CASSLARATGSPLHF
TRBJ1-6 | TRBV3-1/TRBV3-2 | CASSQEGGGGNSPLHF
TRBJ2-6 | TRBV2 | CASYINMGNSGANVLTF
TRBJ2-1 | TRBV29-1 | CSGLGLAYNEQFF
TRBJ1-1 | TRBV18 | CASSPGFQGVGDTEAFF
TRBJ2-1 | TRBV4-3 | CASSQDRQGVDEQFF
TRBJ1-1 | TRBV19 | CASKVEGGTEAFF
TRBJ1-1 | TRBV28 | CASSFDRNTEAFF
TRBJ1-3 | TRBV5-1 | CASSAGDSGNTIYF
TRBJ1-1 | TRBV3-1/TRBV3-2 | CASSRGGWTEAFF